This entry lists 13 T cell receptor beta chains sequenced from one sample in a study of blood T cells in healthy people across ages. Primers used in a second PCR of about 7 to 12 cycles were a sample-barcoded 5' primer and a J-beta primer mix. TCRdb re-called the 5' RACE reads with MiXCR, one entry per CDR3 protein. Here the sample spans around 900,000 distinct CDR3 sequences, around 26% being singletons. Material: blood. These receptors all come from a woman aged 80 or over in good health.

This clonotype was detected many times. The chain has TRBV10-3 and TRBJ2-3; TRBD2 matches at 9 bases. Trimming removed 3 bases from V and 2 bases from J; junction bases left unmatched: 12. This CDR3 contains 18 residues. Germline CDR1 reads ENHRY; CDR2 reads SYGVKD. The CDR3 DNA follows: TGTGCCATCAGTGATCCGGGACTAGCAGGGGTCAACACAGATACGCAGTATTTT. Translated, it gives CAISDPGLAGVNTDTQYF.

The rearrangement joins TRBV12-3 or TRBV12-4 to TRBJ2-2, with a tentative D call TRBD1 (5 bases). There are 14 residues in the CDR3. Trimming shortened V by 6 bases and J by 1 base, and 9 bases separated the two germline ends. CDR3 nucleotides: TGTGCCAGCAGATCCGGACAGAACACCGGGGAGCTGTTTTTT. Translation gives CASRSGQNTGELFF.

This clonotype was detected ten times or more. The CDR3 nucleotides read TGTGCCAGCAGTTCCCCGGGAAAACTGTTTTTT. It specifies CASSSPGKLFF. V and J are TRBV9 and TRBJ1-4; D is uncertain. There are 11 residues in the CDR3. Germline V gives CDR1 SGDLS, CDR2 YYNGEE. The ends were cut back, 5 bases at V and 10 bases at J, with 9 bases in the middle. Supplemented by reference TRBV9 and TRBJ1-4, the full variable domain reads DSGVTQTPKHLITATGQRVTLRCSPRSGDLSVYWYQQSLDQGLQFLIQYYNGEERAKGNILERFSAQQFPDLHSELNLSSLELGDSALYFCASSSPGKLFFGSGTQLSVL.

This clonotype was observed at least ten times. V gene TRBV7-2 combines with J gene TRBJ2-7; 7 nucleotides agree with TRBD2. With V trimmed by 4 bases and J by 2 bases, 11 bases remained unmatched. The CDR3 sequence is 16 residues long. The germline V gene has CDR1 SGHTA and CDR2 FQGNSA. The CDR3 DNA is TGTGCCAGCAGCTCACAGGCCTCGGGGGGAACCTACGAGCAGTACTTC. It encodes CASSSQASGGTYEQYF. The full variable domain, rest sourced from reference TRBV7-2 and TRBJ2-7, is GAGVSQSPSNKVTEKGKDVELRCDPISGHTALYWYRQSLGQGLEFLIYFQGNSAPDKSGLPSDRFSAERTGGSVSTLTIQRTQQEDSAVYLCASSSQASGGTYEQYFGPGTRLTVT.

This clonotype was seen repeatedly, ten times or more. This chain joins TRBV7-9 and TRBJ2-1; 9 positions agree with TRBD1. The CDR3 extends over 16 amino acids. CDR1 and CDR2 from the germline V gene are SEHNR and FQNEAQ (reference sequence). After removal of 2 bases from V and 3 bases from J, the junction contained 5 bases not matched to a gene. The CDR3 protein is CASSLRGQGYYNEQFF. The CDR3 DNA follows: TGTGCCAGCAGCTTACGTGGACAGGGGTACTACAATGAGCAGTTCTTC. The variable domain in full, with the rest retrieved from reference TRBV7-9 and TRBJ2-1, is DTGVSQNPRHKITKRGQNVTFRCDPISEHNRLYWYRQTLGQGPEFLTYFQNEAQLEKSRLLSDRFSAERPKGSFSTLEIQRTEQGDSAMYLCASSLRGQGYYNEQFFGPGTRLTVL.

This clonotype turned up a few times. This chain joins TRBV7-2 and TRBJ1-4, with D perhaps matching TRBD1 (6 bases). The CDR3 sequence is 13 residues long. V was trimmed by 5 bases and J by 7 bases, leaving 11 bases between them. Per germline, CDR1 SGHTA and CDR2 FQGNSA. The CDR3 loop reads CASSQGMGEKLFF. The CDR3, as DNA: TGTGCCAGCAGCCAGGGGATGGGTGAAAAACTGTTTTTT.

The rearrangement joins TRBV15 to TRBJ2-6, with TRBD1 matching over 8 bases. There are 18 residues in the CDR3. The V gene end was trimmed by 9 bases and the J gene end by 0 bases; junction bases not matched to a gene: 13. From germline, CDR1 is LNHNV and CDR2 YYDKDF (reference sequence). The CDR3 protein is CATVDGQGGLSGANVLTF. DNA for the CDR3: TGTGCCACTGTTGACGGACAGGGCGGACTCTCTGGGGCCAACGTCCTGACTTTC.

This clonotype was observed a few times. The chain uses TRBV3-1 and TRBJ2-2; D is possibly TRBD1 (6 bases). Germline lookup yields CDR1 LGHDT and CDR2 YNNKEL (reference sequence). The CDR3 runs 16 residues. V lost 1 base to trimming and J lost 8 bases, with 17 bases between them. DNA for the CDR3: TGTGCCAGCAGCCAAGCGGACAGAGGACCTTTGGGGGAGCTGTTTTTT. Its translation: CASSQADRGPLGELFF.

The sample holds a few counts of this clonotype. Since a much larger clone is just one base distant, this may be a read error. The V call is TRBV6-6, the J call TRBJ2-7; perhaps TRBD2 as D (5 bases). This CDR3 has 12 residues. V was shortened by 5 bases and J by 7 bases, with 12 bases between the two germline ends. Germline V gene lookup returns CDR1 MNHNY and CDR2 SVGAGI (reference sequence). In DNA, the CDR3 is TGTGCCAGCAGTCCACTAGTCAATGAGCAGTACTTC. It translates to CASSPLVNEQYF.

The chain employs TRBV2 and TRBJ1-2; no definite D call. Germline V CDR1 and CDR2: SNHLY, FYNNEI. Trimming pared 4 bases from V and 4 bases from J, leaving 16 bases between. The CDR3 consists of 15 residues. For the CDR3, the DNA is TGTGCCAGCAGTGCAATACGTCAAGTGGGCTATGGCTACACCTTC. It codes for CASSAIRQVGYGYTF.

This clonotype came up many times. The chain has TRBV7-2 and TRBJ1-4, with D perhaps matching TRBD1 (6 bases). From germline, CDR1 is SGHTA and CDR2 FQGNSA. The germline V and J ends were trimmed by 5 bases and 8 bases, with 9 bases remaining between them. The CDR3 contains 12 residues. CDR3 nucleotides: TGTGCCAGCAGCGTCACAGGGGAAAAACTGTTTTTT. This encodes CASSVTGEKLFF.

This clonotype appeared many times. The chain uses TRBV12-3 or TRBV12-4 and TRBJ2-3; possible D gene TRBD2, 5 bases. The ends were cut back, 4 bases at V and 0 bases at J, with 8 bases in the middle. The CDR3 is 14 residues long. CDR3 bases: TGTGCCAGCAGTTCGGGGATGAGCACAGATACGCAGTATTTT. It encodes CASSSGMSTDTQYF.

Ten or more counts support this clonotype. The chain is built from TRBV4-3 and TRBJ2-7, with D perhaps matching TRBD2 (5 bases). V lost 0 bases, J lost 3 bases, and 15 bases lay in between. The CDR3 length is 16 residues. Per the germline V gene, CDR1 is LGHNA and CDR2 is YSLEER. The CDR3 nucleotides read TGCGCCAGCAGCCAAGATCCGCACTCCCGGGGCTACGAGCAGTACTTC. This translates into CASSQDPHSRGYEQYF.